This T cell receptor beta chain was identified during a study of T cell responses to AZD1222 COVID-19 vaccine. V shed 5 bases and J 8 bases; nucleotides not matched to a gene: 11. The CDR3 loop spans 15 amino acids. Germline V gene data show CDR1 as SGHDN and CDR2 as FVKESK. Some clones are missing from TCRdb's copy, which holds only in-frame ones; the method was immunoSEQ multiplex PCR. The sample lists tens of thousands of clones, 80% occurring once. The chain uses TRBV14 and TRBJ1-4; 7 bases agree with TRBD1. The TCR comes from an adult in good health. The source material was peripheral blood, sampled on day 0 of AZD1222 vaccination. The CDR3 DNA reads TGTGCCAGCAGCTCGAGACAGGGCGTTCGGGAAAAACTGTTTTTT. This gives the protein CASSSRQGVREKLFF.